This T cell receptor (beta chain) emerged from a study of blood T cell repertoires in COVID-19. As for the study in general: Material from acute and convalescent COVID-19 was sourced from the United States, Italy and Spain. The analysed material was cDNA or gDNA that came from T cells, B-cell-depleted T cells, or PBMCs.

The germline V and J ends were trimmed by 0 bases and 7 bases, with 4 bases remaining between them. The CDR3 sequence is 11 residues long. Germline-derived CDR1 and CDR2 are GTSNPN and SVGIG (reference sequence). Per the authors' pipeline: Reference gene primer amplification yielded estimated nucleated cell counts. Sequencing was performed with immunoSEQ multiplex PCR; in TCRdb, only in-frame clones are kept and a portion is missing. V, J and clone size are those of that table, while D and trimming were read from the DNA. The repertoire holds roughly 32,000 clones, with over 75% as singletons. The chain recombines TRBV30 with TRBJ2-1; D uncertain. The source is a man aged 60 to 75 with active COVID-19. Specimen: peripheral blood. CDR3 in amino acids: CAWSVRNEQFF. The CDR3 DNA follows: TGTGCCTGGAGTGTACGGAATGAGCAGTTCTTC.